Each of the 21 T cell receptor beta chains below was sequenced from the same sample in a study of blood T cell repertoires in COVID-19. Method: immunoSEQ multiplex PCR; TCRdb's copy keeps in-frame clones and lacks some. The sample includes approximately 220,000 clones, 84% of them seen just once. Sequenced: PBMCs or T cells enriched from blood (not recorded which). The receptors were sampled from a woman in her thirties or forties who had recovered from COVID-19.

The V and J genes are TRBV20-1 and TRBJ2-5; D is unclear. The germline V gene encodes CDR1 DFQATT and CDR2 SNEGSKA (reference sequence). The CDR3 consists of 11 residues. Trimming stripped 1 base from V and 5 bases from J, with 5 bases between. CDR3 sequence: CSARVEETQYF. The CDR3 bases are TGCAGTGCTAGAGTGGAGGAGACCCAGTACTTC.

This chain links TRBV7-2 with TRBJ2-1; D might be TRBD2 (6 bases). The CDR3 runs to 15 residues. The ends were cut back, 3 bases at V and 5 bases at J, with 14 bases in the middle. Germline CDR1 reads SGHTA; CDR2 reads FQGNSA. The CDR3 DNA sequence: TGTGCCAGCAGCTTCTGGCGGGAAACTAACAATGAGCAGTTCTTC. This sequence encodes CASSFWRETNNEQFF.

The chain links TRBV28 to TRBJ1-3; TRBD1 might be the D (5 bases). Germline CDR1 reads MDHEN; CDR2 reads SYDVKM. CDR3 length: 16 amino acids. Trimming took 6 bases from V and 0 from J, leaving 15 bases between them. The CDR3: CASSFQGPLSGNTIYF. CDR3 coding DNA: TGTGCCAGCAGCTTTCAGGGCCCCCTCTCTGGAAACACCATATATTTT.

The chain combines TRBV7-2 with TRBJ2-2; D uncertain. Deletions cut 2 bases from V and 4 bases from J, with 11 bases between. The germline gives CDR1 SGHTA, CDR2 FQGNSA. CDR3 length: 15 amino acids. CDR3 bases: TGTGCCAGCAGCTTACTCGTCTCAGGCACCGGGGAGCTGTTTTTT. This translates into CASSLLVSGTGELFF.

V and J are TRBV11-2 and TRBJ2-7; TRBD1 might be the D (6 bases). From germline, CDR1 is SGHAT and CDR2 FQNNGV. V was pared by 5 bases and J by 6 bases, with 23 bases between. The CDR3 runs to 16 residues. CDR3 nucleotides: TGTGCCAGCAGCCCAATCCCGAACAGGGAAGATCGCGAGCAGTACTTC. Protein product: CASSPIPNREDREQYF.

The sample holds a few counts of this clone. The V call is TRBV28, the J call TRBJ2-5, with 9 nucleotides matching TRBD1. The germline V gene encodes CDR1 MDHEN and CDR2 SYDVKM. V shed 6 bases, J shed 3 bases, and the junction held 8 bases outside the gene matches. This CDR3 comprises 15 residues. For the CDR3, the DNA is TGTGCCAGCAGCCCCGGGACAGGGACCGAAGAGACCCAGTACTTC. Translated: CASSPGTGTEETQYF.

The chain recombines TRBV7-2 with TRBJ2-5; no clear D. CDR3 length: 13 amino acids. Germline V gene lookup returns CDR1 SGHTA and CDR2 FQGNSA. Trimming shortened V by 1 base and J by 3 bases, and 6 bases separated the two germline ends. CDR3 bases: TGTGCCAGCAGCTTAGTCCCGGAAGAGACCCAGTACTTC. Residues: CASSLVPEETQYF.

The chain employs TRBV11-3 and TRBJ2-2; maybe TRBD1 (5 bases). The CDR3 is 12 residues long. Trimming left V 6 bases short and J 5 bases short, with 7 bases between. The germline CDR1 and CDR2 sequences are SGHNT and YENEEA. The DNA of the CDR3 is TGTGCCAGCAGTCCAGGGACCGGGGAGCTGTTTTTT. This sequence encodes CASSPGTGELFF.

The chain employs TRBV27 and TRBJ2-3, with 12 bases lining up with TRBD1. The ends lost 2 bases at V and 4 bases at J; junction bases unmatched: 4. Germline V gene sequence: CDR1 MNHEY, CDR2 SMNVEV (reference sequence). This CDR3 has 16 amino acids. The CDR3 region is CASSLPGTGGPDTQYF. The CDR3 region has the DNA TGTGCCAGCAGTTTACCCGGGACAGGGGGCCCAGATACGCAGTATTTT.

The CDR3 spells CASSLAGEKLGEQFF. CDR3 sequence (DNA): TGTGCCAGCAGTCTAGCGGGAGAAAAGTTAGGTGAGCAGTTCTTC. J is TRBJ2-1 and V is TRBV6-5, with 10 nucleotides matching TRBD2. This CDR3 is 15 amino acids long. V shed 5 bases and J 9 bases; nucleotides not matched to a gene: 10. CDR1 and CDR2 from the germline V gene are MNHEY and SVGAGI.

The CDR3 protein is CASSVAGTWLGGANVLTF. In DNA form, the CDR3 reads TGTGCCAGCAGCGTAGCGGGGACATGGCTCGGAGGGGCCAACGTCCTGACTTTC. The chain couples TRBV9 to TRBJ2-6; TRBD1 might be the D (6 bases). This CDR3 has 18 residues. The V gene's germline CDR1 is SGDLS and CDR2 YYNGEE. V was cut by 0 bases and J by 4 bases, with 17 bases left in between.

The chain combines TRBV27 with TRBJ1-6, with D unresolved. Germline V lookup: CDR1 MNHEY, CDR2 SMNVEV (reference sequence). This CDR3 contains 15 residues. Trimming shortened V by 5 bases and J by 5 bases, and 13 bases separated the two germline ends. The CDR3 nucleotides read TGTGCCAGCAGTCTAACGGCGACACATAATTCACCCCTCCACTTT. Translated: CASSLTATHNSPLHF.

The sample holds many counts of this clone. The rearrangement uses TRBV6-2 or TRBV6-3 and TRBJ2-1; TRBD2 aligns across 9 bases. Per the germline V gene, CDR1 is MNHEY and CDR2 is SVGEGT. V lost 5 bases to trimming and J lost 4 bases; unmatched junction nucleotides: 18. The CDR3 covers 19 residues. CDR3 nucleotide sequence: TGTGCCAGCAGTACTCCCAAGGGCGCGGGAGGGCAACGGTACAATGAGCAGTTCTTC. Its translation is CASSTPKGAGGQRYNEQFF.

The sample holds one count of this clone. The V and J genes are TRBV10-1 and TRBJ2-7; D not certain. CDR3 length equals 11 residues. The V and J ends lost 5 bases and 3 bases respectively, with 5 bases between them. Germline loops: CDR1 WNHNN, CDR2 SYGVQD (reference sequence). The CDR3: CASSSGYEQYF. CDR3 DNA: TGCGCCAGCAGTTCAGGCTACGAGCAGTACTTC.

This rearrangement joins TRBV3-1 (or the pseudogene TRBV3-2) to TRBJ2-1, with D unresolved. The CDR3 spans 18 residues. Germline V gene data show CDR1 as LGHDT and CDR2 as YNNKEL (reference sequence). V was cut by 0 bases and J by 6 bases, with 21 bases left in between. CDR3 loop: CASSQDPFARQRFNEQFF. Written as DNA, the CDR3 is TGTGCCAGCAGCCAAGATCCCTTTGCGCGGCAGCGCTTCAATGAGCAGTTCTTC.

This chain joins TRBV28 and TRBJ1-5; tentative D call: TRBD1 (6 bases). V was cut by 5 bases and J by 2 bases, with 13 bases left in between. Germline CDR1 is MDHEN and CDR2 is SYDVKM. There are 15 residues in the CDR3. The CDR3 DNA sequence: TGTGCCAGCAGTCGGACAGTGGGCGGCAATCAGCCCCAGCATTTT. Protein product: CASSRTVGGNQPQHF.

The rearrangement links TRBV4-2 to TRBJ2-7, with unresolved D. There are 13 residues in the CDR3. CDR1 is LGHNA, CDR2 YNFKEQ, per germline. Trimming pared 4 bases from V and 3 bases from J, leaving 10 bases between. The chain's CDR3 is CASSPSMNYEQYF. CDR3 sequence (DNA): TGTGCCAGCAGCCCATCTATGAACTACGAGCAGTACTTC.

This clone was counted between two and nine times. The chain employs TRBV19 and TRBJ1-5, with D tentatively TRBD1 (5 bases). This CDR3 has 14 amino acids. Trimming cost V 8 bases and J 1 base, with 12 bases left between them. Germline V gene data show CDR1 as LNHDA and CDR2 as SQIVND (reference sequence). CDR3 residues: CASWFQGSNQPQHF. The CDR3 DNA follows: TGTGCCAGTTGGTTTCAGGGAAGCAATCAGCCCCAGCATTTT.

V gene TRBV25-1 combines with J gene TRBJ2-2, with 7 bases matching TRBD1. The CDR3 sequence is 15 residues long. The junction had 11 bases not matched to a gene; V was cut back by 6 bases and J by 7 bases. The V gene's germline CDR1 is MGHDK and CDR2 SYGVNS. This CDR3 reads CASRTDRLFFGELFF. CDR3 coding DNA: TGTGCCAGCAGGACGGACAGGTTGTTCTTCGGGGAGCTGTTTTTT.

The V gene is TRBV20-1, the J gene TRBJ2-1, with 11 positions matching TRBD2. Per the germline V gene, CDR1 is DFQATT and CDR2 is SNEGSKA (reference sequence). With V trimmed by 3 bases and J by 5 bases, 3 bases remained unmatched. The CDR3 runs 14 residues. The CDR3 DNA follows: TGCAGTGCTAGTTTAGCGGGAGGGGACAATGAGCAGTTCTTC. Protein sequence: CSASLAGGDNEQFF.

The chain carries TRBV15 and TRBJ2-7, with TRBD1 identical over 7 bases. Germline trimming cut 0 bases from V and 1 base from J; bases unmatched to any gene: 6. CDR1 is LNHNV and CDR2 is YYDKDF in the germline V gene (reference sequence). CDR3 size: 16 residues. As DNA, the CDR3 is TGTGCCACCAGCAGAGATATGCGGACAGGATCCTACGAGCAGTACTTC. Translation gives CATSRDMRTGSYEQYF.